This record concerns one T cell receptor (beta chain) sequence. Data came from immunoSEQ multiplex PCR; TCRdb stores just in-frame clones and leaves some out. The sample records around 190,000 clones, about 90% being singletons. The data are from a study of control samples from healthy donors and cancer patients. V lost 8 bases to trimming and J lost 6 bases; unmatched junction nucleotides: 9. CDR1 and CDR2 (germline): SNHLY, FYNNEI. The length of the CDR3 is 14 residues. The chain combines TRBV2 with TRBJ2-1, with 8 positions matching TRBD2. The TCR originated in a woman aged 45 to 65 in good health. The material sequenced was blood. This CDR3 reads CASGTSGNTNEQFF. The CDR3 nucleotides read TGTGCCAGCGGCACTAGCGGAAACACCAATGAGCAGTTCTTC.